These T cell receptor beta chains were read from a single sample in a study of cytomegalovirus exposure and HLA in healthy donors. Some clones are missing from TCRdb's copy, which holds only in-frame ones; the method was immunoSEQ multiplex PCR. The table lists about 130,000 clones, 8.5% of them singletons. Source material: PBMCs. Receptor source: a man aged 40-55 years in good health and CMV-seronegative. Both conserved end residues are part of each CDR3. A D gene is named only where the DNA matches it firmly. Expanded clones get a size class; other rows say once, few or many, or leave the size out.

d_call j_call v_call clone_size cdr3_aa cdr3_nt
TRBD1 TRBJ1-3 TRBV18 few CASSLDRAPSGNTIYF TGTGCCAGCTCACTCGACAGGGCCCCCTCTGGAAACACCATATATTTT
NA TRBJ2-3 TRBV10-1 NA CASSARGSAPDTQYF TGCGCCAGCAGTGCTCGGGGGTCCGCCCCAGATACGCAGTATTTT
NA TRBJ2-2 TRBV29-1 NA CSVEDSQFRGGELFF TGCAGCGTTGAAGATTCACAATTTCGTGGCGGGGAGCTGTTTTTT
TRBD1 TRBJ2-3 TRBV19 NA CASSPYRGLGDTQYF TGTGCCAGTAGTCCATACAGGGGGCTGGGAGATACGCAGTATTTT
TRBD1 TRBJ1-2 TRBV4-3 few CASSQTTGGHYGYTF TGCGCCAGCAGCCAAACTACAGGGGGCCACTATGGCTACACCTTC
NA TRBJ1-1 TRBV29-1 few CSVGGGTEAFF TGCAGCGTTGGCGGGGGCACTGAAGCTTTCTTT
NA TRBJ2-2 TRBV7-8 few CASTQGSPNTGELFF TGTGCCAGCACCCAGGGGTCACCGAACACCGGGGAGCTGTTTTTT
TRBD1 TRBJ2-7 TRBV4-2 few CASSQTGGADEQYF TGTGCCAGCAGCCAGACAGGGGGCGCGGACGAGCAGTACTTC
NA TRBJ2-3 TRBV5-5 few CASSFLGSLGPDTQYF TGTGCCAGCAGCTTCCTGGGCTCCTTGGGGCCGGATACGCAGTATTTT
TRBD1 TRBJ1-2 TRBV11-2 NA CASSLYGTGTNYGYTF TGTGCCAGCAGCTTGTACGGGACAGGGACCAACTATGGCTACACCTTC
TRBD1 TRBJ1-5 TRBV30 few CAWSRTGGWNQPQHF TGTGCCTGGAGTAGAACAGGGGGCTGGAACCAGCCCCAGCATTTT
TRBD2 TRBJ2-1 TRBV27 NA CASSLLAGGQDEQFF TGTGCCAGCAGTTTACTAGCGGGGGGGCAGGATGAGCAGTTCTTC
NA TRBJ1-2 TRBV30 few CAWSVHSADYGYTF TGTGCCTGGAGTGTACATAGCGCTGACTATGGCTACACCTTC
NA TRBJ2-2 TRBV5-6 few CASSSLGGAPTGELFF TGTGCCAGCAGCTCCCTTGGGGGGGCTCCCACCGGGGAGCTGTTTTTT
NA TRBJ1-1 TRBV11-2 few CASSPGSPEAFF TGTGCCAGCAGCCCGGGGAGTCCTGAAGCTTTCTTT
TRBD1 TRBJ2-3 TRBV2 few CASRGQGLYSTDTQYF TGTGCCAGCAGGGGACAGGGCCTATATAGCACAGATACGCAGTATTTT
NA TRBJ1-1 TRBV23-1 NA CASSQQSALNTEAFF TGCGCCAGCAGTCAACAGAGCGCGCTGAACACTGAAGCTTTCTTT
NA TRBJ1-6 TRBV11-2 NA CASSLNQGYNSPLHF TGTGCCAGCAGCTTAAATCAGGGGTATAATTCACCCCTCCACTTT
NA TRBJ2-7 TRBV19 NA CASSVDSRGYEQYF TGTGCCAGTAGTGTCGACAGCCGCGGCTACGAGCAGTACTTC
TRBD2 TRBJ2-5 TRBV29-1 NA CSVEGGGGQETQYF TGCAGCGTCGAGGGCGGCGGGGGTCAAGAGACCCAGTACTTC
NA TRBJ2-7 TRBV5-1 NA CASSLTSGRQYF TGCGCCAGCAGCTTGACGTCAGGTCGCCAGTACTTC
NA TRBJ2-2 TRBV7-8 NA CASSLDQPGAGELFF TGTGCCAGCAGCTTAGACCAACCGGGGGCCGGGGAGCTGTTTTTT
NA TRBJ1-6 TRBV19 few CASSIQGVVKALHF TGTGCCAGTAGTATACAAGGGGTGGTCAAGGCCCTCCACTTT
NA TRBJ2-1 TRBV19 NA CASTVRTRPNEQFF TGTGCCAGTACCGTCCGGACAAGGCCTAATGAGCAGTTCTTC
NA TRBJ2-3 TRBV7-2 NA CASSRDSGLVTDTQYF TGTGCCAGCAGCCGAGACTCGGGACTGGTCACAGATACGCAGTATTTT
NA TRBJ1-5 TRBV19 few CASSPTAGQPQHF TGTGCCAGTAGTCCGACTGCTGGGCAGCCCCAGCATTTT
TRBD2 TRBJ2-4 TRBV7-9 few CASSPGGLGYIQYF TGTGCCAGCAGCCCGGGGGGGCTTGGTTACATTCAGTACTTC
NA TRBJ1-2 TRBV6-1 few CASSEASRGNGYTF TGTGCCAGCAGTGAAGCATCCAGGGGAAATGGCTACACCTTC
NA TRBJ2-7 TRBV5-1 few CASSLIGIEYF TGCGCCAGCAGCCTAATCGGGATTGAGTACTTC
TRBD1 TRBJ1-2 TRBV4-2 NA CASSGQGAAGYTF TGTGCCAGCAGCGGGCAGGGGGCGGCTGGCTACACCTTC
TRBD1 TRBJ2-7 TRBV15 NA CATSRPGQPLYEQYF TGTGCCACCAGCAGACCGGGACAGCCCCTATACGAGCAGTACTTC
TRBD1 TRBJ1-6 TRBV5-1 few CASRSTGVNSPLHF TGCGCCAGCAGGTCGACAGGGGTGAATTCACCCCTCCACTTT
NA TRBJ2-7 TRBV15 NA CATSRTSLSEQYF TGTGCCACCAGCAGGACTAGTCTCTCCGAGCAGTACTTC
NA TRBJ2-1 TRBV5-1 NA CASSPSYNEQFF TGCGCCAGCAGCCCTAGCTACAATGAGCAGTTCTTC
NA TRBJ2-5 TRBV4-1 few CASSLLGGDRTQYF TGCGCCAGCAGCCTCCTAGGAGGGGACCGGACCCAGTACTTC
NA TRBJ2-1 TRBV5-1 NA CASSRIPRDNNEQFF TGCGCCAGCAGCCGTATACCCCGGGACAACAATGAGCAGTTCTTC
TRBD1 TRBJ2-7 TRBV27 NA CASKTGENEQYF TGTGCCAGCAAAACAGGGGAGAACGAGCAGTACTTC
NA TRBJ1-4 TRBV5-6 few CASSSSGGFVAKLFF TGTGCCAGCAGCTCAAGCGGGGGATTTGTGGCAAAACTGTTTTTT
TRBD2 TRBJ2-3 TRBV7-2 NA CASSLGSGGDTDTQYF TGTGCCAGCAGCTTAGGGTCCGGGGGGGACACAGATACGCAGTATTTT
NA TRBJ2-5 TRBV25-1 NA CASSDRFQETQYF TGTGCCAGCAGTGACAGATTCCAAGAGACCCAGTACTTC